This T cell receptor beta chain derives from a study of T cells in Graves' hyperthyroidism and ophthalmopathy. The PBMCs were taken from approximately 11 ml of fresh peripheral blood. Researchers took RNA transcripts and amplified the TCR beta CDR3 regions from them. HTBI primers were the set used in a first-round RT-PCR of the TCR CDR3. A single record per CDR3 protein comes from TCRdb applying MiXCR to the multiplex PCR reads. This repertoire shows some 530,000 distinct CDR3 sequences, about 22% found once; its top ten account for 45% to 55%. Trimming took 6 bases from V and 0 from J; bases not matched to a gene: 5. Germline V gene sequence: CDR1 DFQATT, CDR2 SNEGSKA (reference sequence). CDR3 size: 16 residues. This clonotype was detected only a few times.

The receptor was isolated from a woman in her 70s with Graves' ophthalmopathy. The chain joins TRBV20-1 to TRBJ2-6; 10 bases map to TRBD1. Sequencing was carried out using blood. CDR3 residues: CSAGQGGFSGANVLTF. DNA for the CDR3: TGCAGTGCAGGACAGGGGGGGTTCTCTGGGGCCAACGTCCTGACTTTC.